Following are 4 T cell receptor beta chains from one sample sequenced in a study of T cells after yellow fever vaccination. In TCRdb, the 5' RACE reads were re-called with MiXCR into one record per CDR3 protein. The repertoire includes 95,000 to 150,000 distinct CDR3 sequences, nearly 7.5% of them detected once, and about 2.7% sits in the top ten. This specimen consisted of CD4+ T cells sorted from PBMCs, obtained approximately 11 days after the first yellow fever vaccination. These receptors were taken from a man between 18 and 29 years old who received the YFV17D yellow fever vaccine.

Many counts were recorded for this clonotype. The chain uses TRBV7-2 and TRBJ2-3; D call uncertain. Germline CDR1 SGHTA, CDR2 FQGNSA. This CDR3 has 13 amino acids. V was trimmed by 0 bases and J by 3 bases, leaving 4 bases between them. Here the CDR3 DNA reads TGTGCCAGCAGCTTAGCGATGACAGATACGCAGTATTTT. It specifies CASSLAMTDTQYF. Full variable domain (remainder filled in from reference TRBV7-2 and TRBJ2-3): GAGVSQSPSNKVTEKGKDVELRCDPISGHTALYWYRQSLGQGLEFLIYFQGNSAPDKSGLPSDRFSAERTGGSVSTLTIQRTQQEDSAVYLCASSLAMTDTQYFGPGTRLTVL.

A few counts support this clonotype. This rearrangement joins TRBV7-8 to TRBJ1-2; weak D call: TRBD1 (5 bases). Germline-derived CDR1 and CDR2 are SGHVS and FQNEAQ. V lost 5 bases and J 3 bases, leaving 22 bases between the germline ends. There are 17 residues in the CDR3. CDR3 in amino acids: CASSRGRKGTGDYGYTF. The CDR3 region has the DNA TGTGCCAGCAGCCGGGGGAGGAAGGGGACGGGCGACTATGGCTACACCTTC.

This clonotype was seen ten or more times. V is TRBV7-9 and J is TRBJ2-7; no clear D. Germline CDR1 and CDR2: SEHNR and FQNEAQ (reference sequence). Trimming stripped 6 bases from V and 5 bases from J, with 11 bases between. The CDR3 sequence is 12 residues long. Here the CDR3 reads CASSHPLHEQYF. The CDR3 DNA follows: TGTGCCAGCAGTCATCCTCTACACGAGCAGTACTTC.

This clonotype has ten or more counts. This chain links TRBV7-2 with TRBJ2-1, with D perhaps TRBD2 (6 bases). CDR3 size: 14 residues. The germline V gene has CDR1 SGHTA and CDR2 FQGNSA. Between the trimmed V and J ends, which lost 5 bases and 6 bases, there was a span of 14 bases. The CDR3 spells CASSHDLAINEQFF. The CDR3 nucleotides read TGTGCCAGCAGCCACGATCTAGCGATCAATGAGCAGTTCTTC. The whole variable domain, remainder taken from reference TRBV7-2 and TRBJ2-1, is GAGVSQSPSNKVTEKGKDVELRCDPISGHTALYWYRQSLGQGLEFLIYFQGNSAPDKSGLPSDRFSAERTGGSVSTLTIQRTQQEDSAVYLCASSHDLAINEQFFGPGTRLTVL.